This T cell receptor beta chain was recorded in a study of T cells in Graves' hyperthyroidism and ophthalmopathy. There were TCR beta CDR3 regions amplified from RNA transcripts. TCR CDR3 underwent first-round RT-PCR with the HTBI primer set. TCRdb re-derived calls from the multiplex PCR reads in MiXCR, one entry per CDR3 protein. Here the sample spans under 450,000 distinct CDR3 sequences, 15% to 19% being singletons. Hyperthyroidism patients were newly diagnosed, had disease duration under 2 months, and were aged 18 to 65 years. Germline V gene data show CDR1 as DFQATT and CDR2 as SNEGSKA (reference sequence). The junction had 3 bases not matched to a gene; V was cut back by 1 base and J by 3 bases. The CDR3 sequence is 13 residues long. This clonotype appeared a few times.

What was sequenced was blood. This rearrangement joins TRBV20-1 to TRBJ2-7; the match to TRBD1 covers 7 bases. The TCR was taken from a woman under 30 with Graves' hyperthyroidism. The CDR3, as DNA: TGCAGTGCTAGAGGGGGACAGAGCTACGAGCAGTACTTC. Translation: CSARGGQSYEQYF.